The sample holds many counts of the clone carrying this TCR beta chain. The data were obtained in a study of T-cell reconstitution after alpha-beta-depleted transplantation in children. This CDR3 comprises 15 residues. V was cut by 4 bases and J by 1 base, with 9 bases left in between. The germline gives CDR1 SGHKS, CDR2 YYEKEE (reference sequence). Unique molecular identifiers featured in how the TCRbeta library was prepared. TCRdb reprocessed the PCR reads via MiXCR and lists one record per CDR3 protein. In the table there are around 600,000 distinct CDR3 sequences, about 11% of which are singletons.

This specimen consisted of PBMCs from the stem cell graft donor, obtained from the stem cell graft. This sequence was found in a human donor who donated a stem cell graft to a child with acute myeloid leukemia. The rearrangement joins TRBV5-5 to TRBJ2-6; D call uncertain. CDR3 protein: CASSLAFSGANVLTF. CDR3 sequence (DNA): TGTGCCAGCAGCCTGGCCTTTTCTGGGGCCAACGTCCTGACTTTC.